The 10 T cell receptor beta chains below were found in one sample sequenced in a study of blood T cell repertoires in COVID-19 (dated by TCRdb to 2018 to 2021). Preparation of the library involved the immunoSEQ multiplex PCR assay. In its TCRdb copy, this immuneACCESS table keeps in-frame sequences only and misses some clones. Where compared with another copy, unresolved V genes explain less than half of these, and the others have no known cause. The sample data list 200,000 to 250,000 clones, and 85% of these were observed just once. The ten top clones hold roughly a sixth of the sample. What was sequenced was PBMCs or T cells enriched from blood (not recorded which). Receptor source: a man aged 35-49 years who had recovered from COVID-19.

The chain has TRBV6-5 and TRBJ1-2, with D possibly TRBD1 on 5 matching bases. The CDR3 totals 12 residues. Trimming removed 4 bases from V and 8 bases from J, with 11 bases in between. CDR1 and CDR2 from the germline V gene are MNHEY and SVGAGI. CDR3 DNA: TGTGCCAGCAGTTCGCAGGGTTACGGCTACACCTTC. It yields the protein CASSSQGYGYTF.

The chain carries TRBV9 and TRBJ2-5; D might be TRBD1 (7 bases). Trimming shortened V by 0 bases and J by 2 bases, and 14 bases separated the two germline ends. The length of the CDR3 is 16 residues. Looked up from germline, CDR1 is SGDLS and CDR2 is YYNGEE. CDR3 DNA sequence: TGTGCCAGCAGCGTAGAGGCGGGACAGCTACAAGAGACCCAGTACTTC. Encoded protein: CASSVEAGQLQETQYF. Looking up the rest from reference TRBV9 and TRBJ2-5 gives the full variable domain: DSGVTQTPKHLITATGQRVTLRCSPRSGDLSVYWYQQSLDQGLQFLIQYYNGEERAKGNILERFSAQQFPDLHSELNLSSLELGDSALYFCASSVEAGQLQETQYFGPGTRLLVL.

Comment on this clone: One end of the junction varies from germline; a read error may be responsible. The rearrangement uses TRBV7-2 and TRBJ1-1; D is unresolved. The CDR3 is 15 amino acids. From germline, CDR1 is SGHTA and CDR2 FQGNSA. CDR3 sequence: CASSVARGKNTEAFF. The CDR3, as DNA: TGTGCCAGCAGCGTAGCCCGGGGTAAGAACACTGAAGCTTTCTTT.

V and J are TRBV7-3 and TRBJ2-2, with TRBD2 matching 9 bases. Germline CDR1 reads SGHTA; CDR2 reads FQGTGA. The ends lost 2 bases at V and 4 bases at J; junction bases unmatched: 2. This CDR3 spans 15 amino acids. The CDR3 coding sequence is TGTGCCAGCAGCTTAGGACTAGCGAGCACCGGGGAGCTGTTTTTT. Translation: CASSLGLASTGELFF.

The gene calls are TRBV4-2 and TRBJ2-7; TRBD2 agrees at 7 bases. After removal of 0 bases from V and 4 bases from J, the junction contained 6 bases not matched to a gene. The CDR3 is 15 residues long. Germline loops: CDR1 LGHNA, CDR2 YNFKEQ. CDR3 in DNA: TGTGCCAGCAGCCAAGAATGGGGAGGGAGGTACGAGCAGTACTTC. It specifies CASSQEWGGRYEQYF.

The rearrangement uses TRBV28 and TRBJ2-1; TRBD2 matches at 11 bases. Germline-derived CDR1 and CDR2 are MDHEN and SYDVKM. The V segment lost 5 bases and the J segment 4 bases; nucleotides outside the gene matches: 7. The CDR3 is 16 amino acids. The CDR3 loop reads CASSTSSGGTYNEQFF. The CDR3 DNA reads TGTGCCAGCAGTACCTCTAGCGGGGGGACTTACAATGAGCAGTTCTTC. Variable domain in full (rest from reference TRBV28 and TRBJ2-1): DVKVTQSSRYLVKRTGEKVFLECVQDMDHENMFWYRQDPGLGLRLIYFSYDVKMKEKGDIPEGYSVSREKKERFSLILESASTNQTSMYLCASSTSSGGTYNEQFFGPGTRLTVL.

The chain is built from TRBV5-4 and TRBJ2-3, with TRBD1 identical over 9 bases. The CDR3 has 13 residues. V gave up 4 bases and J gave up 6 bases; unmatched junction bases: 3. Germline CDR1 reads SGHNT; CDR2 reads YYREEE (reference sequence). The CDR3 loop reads CASSPGQGDTQYF. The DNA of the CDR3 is TGTGCCAGCAGCCCCGGACAGGGGGATACGCAGTATTTT.

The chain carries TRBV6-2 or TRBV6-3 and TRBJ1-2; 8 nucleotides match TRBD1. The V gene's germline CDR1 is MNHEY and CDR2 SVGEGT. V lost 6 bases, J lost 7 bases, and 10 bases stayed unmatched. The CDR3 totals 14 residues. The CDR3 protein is CASSPDRVMRGYTF. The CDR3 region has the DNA TGTGCCAGCAGCCCGGACAGGGTGATGCGTGGCTACACCTTC.

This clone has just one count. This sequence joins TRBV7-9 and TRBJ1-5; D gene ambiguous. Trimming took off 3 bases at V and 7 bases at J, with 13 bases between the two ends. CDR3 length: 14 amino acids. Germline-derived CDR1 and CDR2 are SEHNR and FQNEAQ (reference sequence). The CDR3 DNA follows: TGTGCCAGCAGCTTCCCTCCGGGGAGACAGCCCCAGCATTTT. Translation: CASSFPPGRQPQHF.

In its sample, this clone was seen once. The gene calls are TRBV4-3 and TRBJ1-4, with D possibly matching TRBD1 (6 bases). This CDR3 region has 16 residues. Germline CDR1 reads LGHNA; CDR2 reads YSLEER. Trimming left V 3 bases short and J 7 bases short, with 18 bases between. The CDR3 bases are TGCGCCAGCAGCCAGGAACCGGGACACGGAGTTGAAAAACTGTTTTTT. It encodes CASSQEPGHGVEKLFF.